The 8 T cell receptor beta chains in this list originate from one sample, sequenced in a study of T cell responses to AZD1222 COVID-19 vaccine. Only in-frame clones appear in the TCRdb table, and some are missing; sequencing was by immunoSEQ multiplex PCR. The data show tens of thousands of clones, about 83% seen once. This specimen consisted of peripheral blood, obtained on day 0 of AZD1222 vaccination. The source is an adult in good health.

The table lists this clone with a few counts. The CDR3 loop is CASSQGGLAGAYEQYF. The CDR3 DNA sequence: TGCGCCAGCAGCCAAGGGGGACTAGCGGGGGCCTACGAGCAGTACTTC. The V gene is TRBV4-1, the J gene TRBJ2-7, with 14 bases that match TRBD2. The V gene's germline CDR1 is MGHRA and CDR2 YSYEKL. After removal of 1 base from V and 2 bases from J, the junction contained 1 base not matched to a gene. The CDR3 spans 16 residues.

This clone has only one observation. The chain couples TRBV4-3 to TRBJ2-6; 13 bases line up with TRBD2. The V and J ends lost 3 bases and 0 bases, in that order; junction bases with no gene match: 5. The CDR3 loop spans 19 amino acids. Per the germline V gene, CDR1 is LGHNA and CDR2 is YSLEER. CDR3 in amino acids: CASSQRTSGSTSGANVLTF. The CDR3 bases are TGCGCCAGCAGCCAGCGGACTAGCGGGAGTACCTCTGGGGCCAACGTCCTGACTTTC.

The chain employs TRBV19 and TRBJ1-1, with D maybe TRBD1 (6 bases). V gave up 7 bases and J gave up 2 bases, with 20 bases separating them. The germline V gene encodes CDR1 LNHDA and CDR2 SQIVND (reference sequence). The CDR3 contains 16 residues. This chain's CDR3 is CASTALSGTPNTEAFF. The CDR3 nucleotides are TGTGCCAGTACCGCACTCTCCGGGACACCTAACACTGAAGCTTTCTTT.

The V gene is TRBV3-1 (or the pseudogene TRBV3-2), the J gene TRBJ2-5, with 12 bases identical to TRBD2. Germline CDR1 is LGHDT and CDR2 is YNNKEL (reference sequence). V was pared by 0 bases and J by 7 bases, with 9 bases of the junction left unmatched. There are 17 residues in the CDR3. The CDR3 loop is CASSQEGTSGPVGTQYF. CDR3 sequence (DNA): TGTGCCAGCAGCCAAGAGGGGACTAGCGGGCCGGTGGGGACCCAGTACTTC.

The chain is built from TRBV3-1 (or the pseudogene TRBV3-2) and TRBJ1-1, with D possibly TRBD1 on 6 matching bases. V lost 4 bases, J lost 12 bases, and 18 bases lay in between. Looked up from germline, CDR1 is LGHDT and CDR2 is YNNKEL (reference sequence). The CDR3 loop spans 13 amino acids. The CDR3 DNA reads TGTGCCAGCAGCCTAGCCGGGGGCCCGAAGCCTTTCTTT. Translated: CASSLAGGPKPFF.

The V call is TRBV27, the J call TRBJ2-7, with D tentatively TRBD1 (5 bases). CDR1 and CDR2 (germline): MNHEY, SMNVEV (reference sequence). There are 14 residues in the CDR3. The ends were cut back, 1 base at V and 5 bases at J, with 12 bases in the middle. The CDR3 DNA follows: TGTGCCAGCAGTTTATTAGGGGTAGAGGACGAGCAGTACTTC. It translates to CASSLLGVEDEQYF.

The chain uses TRBV7-2 and TRBJ2-3; D is undetermined. Looked up from germline, CDR1 is SGHTA and CDR2 is FQGNSA. V was trimmed by 1 base and J by 3 bases, leaving 5 bases between them. This CDR3 spans 13 amino acids. The CDR3 DNA reads TGTGCCAGCAGCTTAGGGGTAACAGATACGCAGTATTTT. Its translation is CASSLGVTDTQYF.

This chain uses TRBV4-3 with TRBJ2-1, with D tentatively TRBD1 (6 bases). Germline V gives CDR1 LGHNA, CDR2 YSLEER. Trimming cost V 0 bases and J 2 bases, with 14 bases left between them. The CDR3 extends over 17 amino acids. The CDR3 DNA reads as TGCGCCAGCAGCCAAGATCGGGTGCAGGGGCCCTACAATGAGCAGTTCTTC. Translating gives CASSQDRVQGPYNEQFF.